The 21 T cell receptor beta chains below all came from one sample that was sequenced in a study of T cells in Graves' hyperthyroidism and ophthalmopathy (dated by TCRdb to the late 2010s). The library relied on multiplex PCR. Sequencing relied on an Illumina HiSeq 2000. TCR beta CDR3 regions were amplified from RNA transcripts. A first-round RT-PCR of the TCR CDR3 used the HTBI primer set with the Qiagen OneStep RT-PCR kit. TCRdb passed the public sequencing reads through fastp at Q25 and MiXCR, retaining productive beta sequences. Each entry merges the rows of one CDR3 protein and shows their most common DNA and genes. The sample includes under 450,000 distinct CDR3 sequences, with approximately 18% observed a single time. The ten biggest clones cover about a third of the sample. Sequencing input: blood. These receptor sequences come from a woman aged 25-40 years with Graves' hyperthyroidism that later progressed to Graves' ophthalmopathy.

The chain is built from TRBV7-9 and TRBJ2-5; 11 bases agree with TRBD2. J was trimmed by 3 bases and V by 8 bases; bases with no gene match: 8. CDR3 size: 15 residues. Germline V gives CDR1 SEHNR, CDR2 FQNEAQ (reference sequence). The CDR3 reads CASWGTGLAEETQYF. In DNA, the CDR3 is TGTGCCAGCTGGGGGACGGGACTAGCGGAAGAGACCCAGTACTTC.

The V and J genes are TRBV27 and TRBJ2-7, with 7 positions matching TRBD1. J gave up 0 bases and V 3 bases, and 5 bases lay outside the gene matches. CDR1 is MNHEY, CDR2 SMNVEV, per germline (reference sequence). The CDR3 runs to 15 residues. In DNA form, the CDR3 reads TGTGCCAGCAGTTTCTCAGGGGGTTACTCCTACGAGCAGTACTTC. Translating it yields CASSFSGGYSYEQYF.

The chain joins TRBV6-1 to TRBJ1-1; TRBD1 matches at 7 bases. The CDR3 is made up of 13 amino acids. Unmatched junction bases numbered 3, after V lost 2 bases and J lost 6 bases. Germline assignment: CDR1 MNHNS and CDR2 SASEGT. Here the CDR3 reads CASSERGLAEAFF. In nucleotides, the CDR3 is TGTGCCAGCAGTGAAAGGGGGCTGGCTGAAGCTTTCTTT.

At least ten counts were recorded for this clonotype. The rearrangement joins TRBV20-1 to TRBJ2-2; the match to TRBD1 covers 7 bases. CDR1 DFQATT and CDR2 SNEGSKA come from the germline V gene (reference sequence). The length of the CDR3 is 13 residues. Trimming removed 4 bases from V and 6 bases from J; junction bases left unmatched: 5. CDR3 sequence (DNA): TGCAGTGCTACCAGCACAGGGGCCGGGGAGCTGTTTTTT. Amino acid sequence: CSATSTGAGELFF.

The genes are TRBV5-1 and TRBJ1-1; D is undetermined. Between the trimmed V and J ends, which lost 4 bases and 1 base, there was a span of 20 bases. This CDR3 is built from 17 residues. Germline V CDR1 and CDR2: SGHRS, YFSETQ. CDR3 sequence: CASSPRRGGLPNTEAFF. The DNA for the CDR3 is TGCGCCAGCAGCCCCCGCCGGGGAGGATTGCCGAACACTGAAGCTTTCTTT.

There are many counts of this clonotype. V usage is TRBV7-9 and J usage is TRBJ1-5; TRBD1 might be the D (5 bases). Germline V gives CDR1 SEHNR, CDR2 FQNEAQ (reference sequence). The V end was cut by 5 bases, the J end by 7 bases, with 27 bases between. The CDR3 has 18 residues. CDR3 sequence reads: CASSSAGGTLGRGQPQHF. The DNA of the CDR3 is TGTGCCAGCAGCAGCGCGGGCGGCACCCTCGGCCGGGGGCAGCCCCAGCATTTT.

This clonotype was counted at least ten times. The junction shows a germline mismatch at one end, possibly a read error. V usage is TRBV5-6 and J usage is TRBJ2-5, with 8 bases identical to TRBD1. The CDR3 loop spans 15 amino acids. The germline gives CDR1 SGHDT, CDR2 YYEEEE. The chain's CDR3 is CASSATGGRQEIQYF. The CDR3 DNA is TGTGCCAGCAGCGCAACAGGGGGTCGCCAAGAGATCCAGTACTTC.

This clonotype has at least ten counts. This chain links TRBV2 with TRBJ2-3, with D perhaps matching TRBD2 (5 bases). CDR1 and CDR2 from the germline V gene are SNHLY and FYNNEI. The CDR3 length is 17 residues. V lost 3 bases to trimming and J lost 0 bases, with 16 bases between them. The CDR3 region has the DNA TGTGCCAGCAGTGACGAGCTGGGGAGATATAGCACAGATACGCAGTATTTT. Protein sequence: CASSDELGRYSTDTQYF. The full variable domain, its missing parts supplied by reference TRBV2 and TRBJ2-3, is EPEVTQTPSHQVTQMGQEVILRCVPISNHLYFYWYRQILGQKVEFLVSFYNNEISEKSEIFDDQFSVERPDGSNFTLKIRSTKLEDSAMYFCASSDELGRYSTDTQYFGPGTRLTVL.

This sequence joins TRBV6-5 and TRBJ1-2; TRBD1 matches 10 bases. The ends lost 0 bases at V and 7 bases at J; junction bases unmatched: 5. CDR3 length equals 15 residues. CDR1 MNHEY and CDR2 SVGAGI come from the germline V gene. The CDR3 is CASSYSGTGDSGYTF. CDR3 coding DNA: TGTGCCAGCAGTTACTCCGGGACAGGGGACAGTGGCTACACCTTC.

This clonotype was seen ten or more times. The genes are TRBV11-2 and TRBJ2-7, with D perhaps TRBD1 (6 bases). The ends were cut back, 5 bases at V and 5 bases at J, with 25 bases in the middle. The V gene's germline CDR1 is SGHAT and CDR2 FQNNGV. The CDR3 spans 17 residues. The CDR3 sequence is CASSTDWNRVLEDEQYF. The DNA for the CDR3 is TGTGCCAGCAGCACCGACTGGAACAGGGTTCTGGAGGACGAGCAGTACTTC.

This clonotype appeared a few times. The rearrangement links TRBV4-1 to TRBJ2-3, with D possibly matching TRBD2 (6 bases). CDR3 length: 15 amino acids. Germline values: CDR1 MGHRA, CDR2 YSYEKL. With 1 base removed from V and 4 bases from J, the gap between germline ends came to 12 bases. The CDR3 here is CASSQAGLQPDTQYF. CDR3 sequence (DNA): TGCGCCAGCAGCCAAGCGGGACTTCAACCAGATACGCAGTATTTT.

This clonotype was recorded many times. The rearrangement joins TRBV28 to TRBJ1-4, with D uncertain. V was clipped by 2 bases and J by 2 bases, with 9 bases between them. This CDR3 has 15 amino acids. Germline V gives CDR1 MDHEN, CDR2 SYDVKM. The CDR3 loop reads CASSLVLPTNEKLFF. In DNA form, the CDR3 reads TGTGCCAGCAGTTTAGTTTTGCCGACTAATGAAAAACTGTTTTTT.

This clonotype has at least ten counts. The chain carries TRBV20-1 and TRBJ2-7, with a tentative D call TRBD2 (5 bases). Trimming stripped 4 bases from V and 2 bases from J, with 15 bases between. Germline CDR1 DFQATT, CDR2 SNEGSKA (reference sequence). This CDR3 is built from 14 residues. The CDR3 region is CSAIDVGGTYEQYF. DNA for the CDR3: TGCAGTGCTATCGACGTAGGAGGAACCTACGAGCAGTACTTC.

The rearrangement links TRBV28 to TRBJ2-7; 10 bases are a match to TRBD1. The V segment lost 2 bases and the J segment 7 bases; nucleotides outside the gene matches: 8. The CDR3 is 15 amino acids. Germline V gene data show CDR1 as MDHEN and CDR2 as SYDVKM. CDR3 bases: TGTGCCAGCAGTTTAGGGGGGACAGGGGTTCGTGAGCAGTACTTC. It encodes CASSLGGTGVREQYF.

In its sample, this clonotype was seen a few times. The rearrangement links TRBV3-1 to TRBJ2-6; possibly TRBD1 or TRBD2 for D (5 bases each). This CDR3 has 19 amino acids. Germline CDR1 is LGHDT and CDR2 is YNNKEL (reference sequence). Trimming pared 4 bases from V and 1 base from J, leaving 20 bases between. CDR3 in DNA: TGTGCCAGCAGCCTCAACCTGGGGCGGGTCTCGTCTGGGGCCAACGTCCTGACTTTC. As protein: CASSLNLGRVSSGANVLTF.

This clonotype came up many times. The chain joins TRBV3-1 to TRBJ1-2; 7 nucleotides agree with TRBD1. Germline CDR1 and CDR2: LGHDT and YNNKEL (reference sequence). The length of the CDR3 is 11 residues. Trimming took 5 bases from V and 9 from J; bases not matched to a gene: 3. In DNA, the CDR3 is TGTGCCAGCAGCAAGGACAGGAGCTACACCTTC. Translation: CASSKDRSYTF. Filled out from reference TRBV3-1 and TRBJ1-2, the complete variable domain reads DTAVSQTPKYLVTQMGNDKSIKCEQNLGHDTMYWYKQDSKKFLKIMFSYNNKELIINETVPNRFSPKSPDKAHLNLHINSLELGDSAVYFCASSKDRSYTFGSGTRLTVV.

This clonotype was seen ten or more times. The DNA for the CDR3 is TGTGCCAGCAGCCCATCCACTAGCGGAATATACAATGAGCAGTTCTTC. Its protein product is CASSPSTSGIYNEQFF. The chain couples TRBV7-9 to TRBJ2-1; 8 nucleotides line up with TRBD2. The CDR3 loop spans 16 amino acids. Losses at the gene ends were 5 bases for V and 4 bases for J; bases not matched to a gene: 10. Per germline, CDR1 SEHNR and CDR2 FQNEAQ (reference sequence).

The chain uses TRBV7-9 and TRBJ2-1; D is perhaps TRBD1 (5 bases). Germline CDR1 reads SEHNR; CDR2 reads FQNEAQ (reference sequence). V was cut by 5 bases and J by 6 bases, with 8 bases left in between. The CDR3 spans 12 residues. CDR3 loop: CASSGRGNEQFF. The CDR3 nucleotides are TGTGCCAGCAGCGGTAGGGGCAATGAGCAGTTCTTC. The full variable domain, rest sourced from reference TRBV7-9 and TRBJ2-1, is DTGVSQNPRHKITKRGQNVTFRCDPISEHNRLYWYRQTLGQGPEFLTYFQNEAQLEKSRLLSDRFSAERPKGSFSTLEIQRTEQGDSAMYLCASSGRGNEQFFGPGTRLTVL.

This clonotype was detected ten times or more. The rearrangement joins TRBV27 to TRBJ2-5, with no clear D. Germline CDR1 and CDR2: MNHEY and SMNVEV (reference sequence). V was shortened by 3 bases and J by 5 bases, with 10 bases between the two germline ends. The CDR3 runs 13 residues. CDR3 DNA: TGTGCCAGCAGTTTTGGGAAGACGGAGACCCAGTACTTC. Translation: CASSFGKTETQYF.

This clonotype showed up many times. This chain links TRBV2 with TRBJ2-3, with a possible D match to TRBD2 (7 bases). The CDR3 has 15 residues. The germline CDR1 and CDR2 sequences are SNHLY and FYNNEI. The V end was cut by 4 bases, the J end by 4 bases, with 15 bases between. Written as DNA, the CDR3 is TGTGCCAGCAGTGTATCGGGGGGCGTCGCAGATACGCAGTATTTT. Translation gives CASSVSGGVADTQYF.

This clonotype has just a few counts. V is TRBV7-9 and J is TRBJ2-5, with 7 bases fitting TRBD2. The CDR3 length is 15 residues. CDR1 is SEHNR, CDR2 FQNEAQ, per germline (reference sequence). The junction had 4 bases not matched to a gene; V was cut back by 2 bases and J by 1 base. The CDR3 bases are TGTGCCAGCAGCTTAATGGGAGGGACCCAAGAGACCCAGTACTTC. As protein: CASSLMGGTQETQYF.